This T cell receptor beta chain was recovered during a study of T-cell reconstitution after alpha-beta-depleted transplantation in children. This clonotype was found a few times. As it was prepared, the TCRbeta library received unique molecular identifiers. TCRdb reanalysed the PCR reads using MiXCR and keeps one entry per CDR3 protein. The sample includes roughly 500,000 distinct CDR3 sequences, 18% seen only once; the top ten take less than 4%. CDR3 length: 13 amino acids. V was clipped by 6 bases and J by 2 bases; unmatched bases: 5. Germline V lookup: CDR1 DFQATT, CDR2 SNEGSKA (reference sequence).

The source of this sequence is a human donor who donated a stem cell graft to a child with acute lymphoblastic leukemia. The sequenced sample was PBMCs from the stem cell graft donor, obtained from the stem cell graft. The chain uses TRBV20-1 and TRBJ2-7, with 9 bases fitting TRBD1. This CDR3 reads CSASGQGTYEQYF. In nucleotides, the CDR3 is TGCAGTGCCTCGGGACAGGGCACCTACGAGCAGTACTTC.